The 22 T cell receptor beta chains given below trace back to one sample, sequenced in a study of T cells after posttransplantation cyclophosphamide (TCRdb year 2016). This sample's treatment or condition label indicates: high-dose cyclophosphamide on days +3 and +4 as single-agent GVHD prophylaxis. PTCy patients received busulfan and fludarabine conditioning, a related or unrelated marrow graft, and cyclophosphamide on days +3 and +4. Libraries were constructed by the immunoSEQ multiplex PCR assay. TCRdb holds this immuneACCESS table with in-frame rearrangements only. Some clones are missing; in checked studies, unresolved V genes explain under half, and the rest has no known cause. Present in this sample are 30,000 to 45,000 clones, around four fifths of which were seen just once. Of the sample, approximately 8.7% is held by the ten largest clones. The source material was CD4+ T cells sorted from blood, sampled 1,800 to 2,000 days after a stem cell transplant with posttransplant cyclophosphamide. These receptors were obtained from a female patient aged 40 to 50 who received an allogeneic stem cell transplant from a related donor, was CMV-positive, and had no GVHD. Some T cells may originate with the graft donor following a transplant.

This clone was seen a single time. This chain links TRBV18 with TRBJ2-2; TRBD1 is a possible D gene (5 bases). CDR1 is KGHSH, CDR2 LQKENI, per germline. The CDR3 totals 15 residues. Trimming left V 5 bases short and J 2 bases short, with 12 bases between. The CDR3 protein is CASSKRQTNTGELFF. CDR3 DNA sequence: TGTGCCAGCTCAAAACGACAGACAAACACCGGGGAGCTGTTTTTT. The complete variable domain, with remaining parts taken from reference TRBV18 and TRBJ2-2, reads NAGVMQNPRHLVRRRGQEARLRCSPMKGHSHVYWYRQLPEEGLKFMVYLQKENIIDESGMPKERFSAEFPKEGPSILRIQQVVRGDSAAYFCASSKRQTNTGELFFGEGSRLTVL.

The V call is TRBV5-1, the J call TRBJ1-2, with D unclear. Between the trimmed V and J ends, which lost 5 bases and 8 bases, there was a span of 22 bases. CDR1 is SGHRS, CDR2 YFSETQ, per germline. This CDR3 has 15 amino acids. The CDR3 loop reads CASSLHGAGSWGYTF. The CDR3 bases are TGCGCCAGCAGTCTACATGGCGCAGGTAGTTGGGGCTACACCTTC.

The chain carries TRBV18 and TRBJ2-7; 8 bases match TRBD1. The CDR3 totals 15 residues. Germline-derived CDR1 and CDR2 are KGHSH and LQKENI. Germline trimming cut 6 bases from V and 4 bases from J; bases unmatched to any gene: 11. This CDR3 reads CASSVGQGGRYEQYF. CDR3 in DNA: TGTGCCAGCTCCGTCGGACAGGGTGGACGTTACGAGCAGTACTTC.

DNA for the CDR3: TGCGCCAGCAGGCAGGGGGCCGTCACTGAAGCTTTCTTT. Protein sequence: CASRQGAVTEAFF. This sequence joins TRBV4-1 and TRBJ1-1; 8 bases align to TRBD1. Germline V gene sequence: CDR1 MGHRA, CDR2 YSYEKL. The CDR3 runs 13 residues. The trim removed 6 bases at V and 4 bases at J, leaving 4 bases unmatched.

The count of this clone is one. V gene TRBV7-8 combines with J gene TRBJ1-5; 8 nucleotides align to TRBD1. Germline CDR1 is SGHVS and CDR2 is FQNEAQ. The CDR3 has 15 amino acids. Trimming removed 6 bases from V and 5 bases from J; junction bases left unmatched: 9. The CDR3 coding sequence is TGTGCCAGCAGTCTCCAGGCAGGGGGCTATCAGCCCCAGCATTTT. This gives the protein CASSLQAGGYQPQHF.

This clone showed up just once. The DNA of the CDR3 is TGTGCCAGTACCATAAAGGCGGGCGGGGAGCTGTTTTTT. Translating gives CASTIKAGGELFF. This chain uses TRBV19 with TRBJ2-2; weak D call: TRBD2 (5 bases). The ends were cut back, 7 bases at V and 7 bases at J, with 13 bases in the middle. Germline lookup yields CDR1 LNHDA and CDR2 SQIVND (reference sequence). The CDR3 sequence is 13 residues long. The full variable domain, with the rest looked up from reference TRBV19 and TRBJ2-2, is DGGITQSPKYLFRKEGQNVTLSCEQNLNHDAMYWYRQDPGQGLRLIYYSQIVNDFQKGDIAEGYSVSREKKESFPLTVTSAQKNPTAFYLCASTIKAGGELFFGEGSRLTVL.

This chain joins TRBV28 and TRBJ2-6; the D is unclear. Per the germline V gene, CDR1 is MDHEN and CDR2 is SYDVKM. The CDR3 is made up of 14 amino acids. Trimming took 3 bases from V and 1 from J, leaving 4 bases between them. CDR3 in DNA: TGTGCCAGCAGTTTCAGGTCTGGGGCCAACGTCCTGACTTTC. Translation: CASSFRSGANVLTF.

This clone was seen once. This chain connects TRBV7-8 to TRBJ2-1; D is perhaps TRBD2 (5 bases). The CDR3 spans 14 residues. Trimming stripped 1 base from V and 4 bases from J, with 8 bases between. Germline V gene lookup returns CDR1 SGHVS and CDR2 FQNEAQ. For the CDR3, the DNA is TGTGCCAGCAGCTTAGGCGGGCTATACAATGAGCAGTTCTTC. This gives the protein CASSLGGLYNEQFF.

This chain's CDR3 is CASSYSGGGYTF. CDR3 nucleotides: TGTGCCAGCAGTTACTCAGGGGGTGGCTACACCTTC. This chain connects TRBV6-5 to TRBJ1-2; tentative D call: TRBD1 (6 bases). The germline V gene has CDR1 MNHEY and CDR2 SVGAGI. V was trimmed by 0 bases and J by 7 bases, leaving 6 bases between them. The CDR3 loop spans 12 amino acids.

The rearrangement joins TRBV28 to TRBJ2-7; 10 positions match TRBD1. Germline values: CDR1 MDHEN, CDR2 SYDVKM. The CDR3 extends over 15 amino acids. V dropped 6 bases and J dropped 6; count of bases not matched to a gene: 11. CDR3 amino acids: CASSPPGTGAAEQYF. Written as DNA, the CDR3 is TGTGCCAGCAGCCCCCCCGGGACAGGGGCGGCCGAGCAGTACTTC.

This clone came up a few times. The rearrangement uses TRBV7-6 and TRBJ1-2, with a weak D call TRBD1 (5 bases). V lost 1 base to trimming and J lost 0 bases, with 18 bases between them. From germline, CDR1 is SGHVS and CDR2 FNYEAQ. The CDR3 is made up of 18 amino acids. The DNA for the CDR3 is TGTGCCAGCAGCTTAGAAGGGCAGGGTGGAAGACCTAACTATGGCTACACCTTC. Translating it yields CASSLEGQGGRPNYGYTF.

The chain links TRBV6-1 to TRBJ1-5; D is perhaps TRBD1 (6 bases). The germline V and J ends were trimmed by 1 base and 2 bases, with 12 bases remaining between them. CDR3 size: 16 residues. From germline, CDR1 is MNHNS and CDR2 SASEGT. CDR3 protein: CASSEVQAGGNQPQHF. CDR3 coding DNA: TGTGCCAGCAGTGAAGTTCAGGCAGGGGGCAATCAGCCCCAGCATTTT.

This clone is a singleton in its sample. The chain has TRBV5-1 and TRBJ1-4; 7 positions match TRBD1. After removal of 3 bases from V and 4 bases from J, the junction contained 6 bases not matched to a gene. The CDR3 covers 15 residues. From germline, CDR1 is SGHRS and CDR2 YFSETQ. For the CDR3, the DNA is TGCGCCAGCAGCTACTACGGGACAGTTAATGAAAAACTGTTTTTT. Its protein is CASSYYGTVNEKLFF. The full variable domain, completed using reference TRBV5-1 and TRBJ1-4, is KAGVTQTPRYLIKTRGQQVTLSCSPISGHRSVSWYQQTPGQGLQFLFEYFSETQRNKGNFPGRFSGRQFSNSRSEMNVSTLELGDSALYLCASSYYGTVNEKLFFGSGTQLSVL.

The V call is TRBV11-2, the J call TRBJ2-1; 7 positions agree with TRBD2. CDR3 size: 15 residues. The J segment lost 4 bases and the V segment lost 2 bases, leaving 5 bases of the junction unmatched. Germline V lookup: CDR1 SGHAT, CDR2 FQNNGV. The CDR3 sequence is CASSLLRGEYNEQFF. Here the CDR3 DNA reads TGTGCCAGCAGCTTATTACGGGGGGAGTACAATGAGCAGTTCTTC.

In its sample, this clone is medium-sized. The V and J genes are TRBV27 and TRBJ1-2, with D maybe TRBD1 (6 bases). The CDR3 extends over 13 amino acids. V was pared by 3 bases and J by 7 bases, with 12 bases between. Germline CDR1 is MNHEY and CDR2 is SMNVEV (reference sequence). CDR3 sequence reads: CASSFVQGGGYTF. In DNA, the CDR3 is TGTGCCAGCAGTTTCGTACAGGGCGGTGGCTACACCTTC.

The chain is built from TRBV15 and TRBJ1-1; D is perhaps TRBD1 (6 bases). The V gene's germline CDR1 is LNHNV and CDR2 YYDKDF (reference sequence). With 0 bases removed from V and 11 bases from J, the gap between germline ends came to 13 bases. This CDR3 has 13 amino acids. CDR3 loop: CATSREDRTAAFF. CDR3 sequence (DNA): TGTGCCACCAGCAGAGAGGATAGGACAGCGGCTTTCTTT.

The chain uses TRBV5-6 and TRBJ2-7, with 8 bases identical to TRBD1. J was trimmed by 2 bases and V by 1 base; bases with no gene match: 8. Germline V gene lookup returns CDR1 SGHDT and CDR2 YYEEEE. This CDR3 contains 16 residues. CDR3 region: CASSLRQGIGTYEQYF. The CDR3, as DNA: TGTGCCAGCAGCTTGAGACAGGGGATCGGAACCTACGAGCAGTACTTC.

This rearrangement joins TRBV7-2 to TRBJ1-5; D not certain. CDR1 and CDR2 from the germline V gene are SGHTA and FQGNSA. The CDR3 is 15 residues long. V was pared by 1 base and J by 6 bases, with 13 bases between. The CDR3 here is CASSLDGLAGQPQHF. CDR3 bases: TGTGCCAGCAGCTTAGACGGTCTAGCGGGTCAGCCCCAGCATTTT.

A few counts support this clone. The chain uses TRBV21-1 and TRBJ1-2. TRBV21-1 is flagged as a pseudogene. The CDR3 has 15 residues. The CDR3 DNA reads as TGTGCCAGCAGCAAAGGCATTCGAGGCTACTATGGCTACACCTTC. The encoded protein is CASSKGIRGYYGYTF.

This chain uses TRBV19 with TRBJ2-1, with 9 bases fitting TRBD2. Germline trimming cut 4 bases from V and 8 bases from J; bases unmatched to any gene: 9. The length of the CDR3 is 15 residues. CDR1 and CDR2 (germline): LNHDA, SQIVND (reference sequence). This CDR3 reads CASSNGRGGRDEQFF. The CDR3 region has the DNA TGTGCCAGTAGTAATGGGCGGGGGGGCAGGGATGAGCAGTTCTTC.

The rearrangement links TRBV7-6 to TRBJ2-3; D might be TRBD1 (5 bases). V was pared by 5 bases and J by 3 bases, with 15 bases between. This CDR3 region has 15 residues. The germline CDR1 and CDR2 sequences are SGHVS and FNYEAQ. The CDR3, as DNA: TGTGCCAGCAGCCTGGGGCAGAGCAGAACAGATACGCAGTATTTT. This translates into CASSLGQSRTDTQYF.

The genes are TRBV6-1 and TRBJ1-4; the D is unclear. This CDR3 region has 13 residues. Deletions cut 7 bases from V and 11 bases from J, with 17 bases between. CDR1 is MNHNS and CDR2 is SASEGT in the germline V gene. The CDR3 DNA sequence: TGTGCCAGCACCCTTCACCAACTGGAGAAACTGTTTTTT. Protein sequence: CASTLHQLEKLFF.